This T cell receptor (beta chain) was documented in a study of T-cell memory formation after mild COVID-19. General study points: Among contracting clones, CD4+ were mainly CM/EM and CD8+ enriched in EMRA.

Of note for this clonotype: What it recognizes is unknown.

The authors produced TCR alpha and TCR beta cDNA libraries with sample barcodes and UMIs by 5'RACE using constant-segment primers. TCRdb redid the calling of the 5' RACE reads with MiXCR, one entry per CDR3 protein. Among around 220,000 distinct CDR3 sequences, about a sixth were seen once, and the ten largest hold roughly 3.6%. CDR3 length equals 14 residues. Trimming took 6 bases from V and 3 from J, leaving 15 bases between them. Per germline, CDR1 DFQATT and CDR2 SNEGSKA (reference sequence). The specimen was PBMCs or a T cell subset sorted from them (not recorded which). The receptor comes from a man aged 18 to 29 who had mild COVID-19 (a few samples of this study predate the infection). Cell type and time point are not known. J is TRBJ2-1 and V is TRBV20-1; either TRBD1 or TRBD2 may supply D (5 bases each). CDR3: CSAGKGYVYNEQFF. CDR3 DNA: TGCAGTGCCGGGAAGGGGTATGTCTACAATGAGCAGTTCTTC.